This T cell receptor beta chain was profiled in a study of blood T cell repertoires in COVID-19. Clones were read by immunoSEQ multiplex PCR, and TCRdb kept only the in-frame ones, dropping some. Here the sample spans 120,000 to 150,000 clones, around 85% being singletons. Germline loops: CDR1 SGHAT, CDR2 FQNNGV. This CDR3 is 16 amino acids long. Trimming pared 5 bases from V and 1 base from J, leaving 18 bases between. The TCR was taken from a woman aged 60-75 years with COVID-19, enrolled during active disease. The sequencing input was peripheral blood. The J gene is TRBJ2-7, the V gene TRBV11-2; D is unclear. CDR3 protein: CASSQLALSLSYEQYF. The CDR3 DNA sequence: TGTGCCAGCAGCCAATTAGCCCTCTCTCTTTCCTACGAGCAGTACTTC.